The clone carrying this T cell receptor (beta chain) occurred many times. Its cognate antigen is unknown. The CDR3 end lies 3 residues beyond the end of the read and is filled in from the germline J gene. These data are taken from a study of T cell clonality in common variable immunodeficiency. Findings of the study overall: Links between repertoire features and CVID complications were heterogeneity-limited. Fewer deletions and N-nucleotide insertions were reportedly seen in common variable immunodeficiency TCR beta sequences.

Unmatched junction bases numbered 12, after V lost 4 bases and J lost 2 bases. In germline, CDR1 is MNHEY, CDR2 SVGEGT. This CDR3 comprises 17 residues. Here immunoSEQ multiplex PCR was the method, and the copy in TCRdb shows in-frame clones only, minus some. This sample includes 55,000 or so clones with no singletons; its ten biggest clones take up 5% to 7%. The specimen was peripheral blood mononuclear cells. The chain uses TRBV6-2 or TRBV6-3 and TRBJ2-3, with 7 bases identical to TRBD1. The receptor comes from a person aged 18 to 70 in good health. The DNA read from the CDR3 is TGTGCCAGCAGTTTGGACAGGACGCAGCCCCACACAGATACG. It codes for CASSLDRTQPHTDT. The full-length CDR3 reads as CASSLDRTQPHTDTQYF.